This is a list of T cell receptor beta chains from one sample in a study of identical twins. TCRdb independently ran MiXCR on the 5' RACE reads; one entry per CDR3 protein. The sample lists about 890,000 distinct CDR3 sequences, about 12% occurring once. These data were also reused for a study on yellow fever vaccine responses in identical twins.

The sequencing input was PBMCs. These receptors all come from a woman younger than 35 in good health. The CDR3 runs from the conserved cysteine through the conserved F or W. D genes are given only for firm matches. Expanded clones are given a class, and other clones once, few, many or no size at all.

d_call: TRBD2
v_call: TRBV12-3/TRBV12-4
cdr3_length: 16
clone_size: many
j_call: TRBJ2-1
cdr3_nt: TGTGCCAGCAGCCGCGCCGGGACTAGCGCAAACCCGTGGCAGTTCTTC
cdr3_aa: CASSRAGTSANPWQFF

d_call: TRBD1
v_call: TRBV9
cdr3_length: 16
clone_size: few
j_call: TRBJ2-5
cdr3_nt: TGTGCCAGCAGCACTTCCCGGGACAGAAACCAAGAGACCCAGTACTTC
cdr3_aa: CASSTSRDRNQETQYF

d_call: .
v_call: TRBV28
cdr3_length: 14
clone_size: many
j_call: TRBJ2-5
cdr3_nt: TGTGCCAGCACGAGGGGCGGTCAACAAGAGACCCAGTACTTC
cdr3_aa: CASTRGGQQETQYF

d_call: .
v_call: TRBV5-1
cdr3_length: 16
clone_size: .
j_call: TRBJ2-3
cdr3_nt: TGCGCCAGCAGCCCGGGTGGGGGTGCTAGCACAGATACGCAGTATTTT
cdr3_aa: CASSPGGGASTDTQYF

d_call: TRBD2
v_call: TRBV7-9
cdr3_length: 14
clone_size: many
j_call: TRBJ2-1
cdr3_nt: TGTGCCAGCAGCTTAGCCGGGACTACTAATGAGCAGTTCTTC
cdr3_aa: CASSLAGTTNEQFF

d_call: TRBD2
v_call: TRBV24-1
cdr3_length: 16
clone_size: many
j_call: TRBJ2-3
cdr3_nt: TGTGCCACCAAGCCGGGTCTAGCGGGGGGCCCAGATACGCAGTATTTT
cdr3_aa: CATKPGLAGGPDTQYF

d_call: .
v_call: TRBV6-2/TRBV6-3
cdr3_length: 13
clone_size: many
j_call: TRBJ2-2
cdr3_nt: TGTGCCAGCAGTTACTCGGCCGCCGAGGAGCTGTTTTTT
cdr3_aa: CASSYSAAEELFF

d_call: TRBD1
v_call: TRBV7-9
cdr3_length: 16
clone_size: few
j_call: TRBJ2-1
cdr3_nt: TGTGCCAGCAGCTTAACGAGGACAGGGTTTGACAATGAGCAGTTCTTC
cdr3_aa: CASSLTRTGFDNEQFF

d_call: .
v_call: TRBV10-3
cdr3_length: 16
clone_size: .
j_call: TRBJ2-3
cdr3_nt: TGTGCCATCCGGAAAAGACTAGTTTTCTTTAATCGTACGCAGTATTTT
cdr3_aa: CAIRKRLVFFNRTQYF

d_call: .
v_call: TRBV5-1
cdr3_length: 15
clone_size: few
j_call: TRBJ2-1
cdr3_nt: TGCGCCAGCACCCTCGTCGGGGTATTCTACAATGAGCAGTTCTTC
cdr3_aa: CASTLVGVFYNEQFF

d_call: .
v_call: TRBV20-1
cdr3_length: 13
clone_size: few
j_call: TRBJ2-7
cdr3_nt: TGCAGTGCTACCCGGACTACCCCCTACGAGCAGTACTTC
cdr3_aa: CSATRTTPYEQYF

d_call: TRBD1
v_call: TRBV28
cdr3_length: 17
clone_size: few
j_call: TRBJ2-6
cdr3_nt: TGTGCCAGCAGCCCCGGGACAGGGGCGTCTGGGGCCAACGTCCTGACTTTC
cdr3_aa: CASSPGTGASGANVLTF

d_call: .
v_call: TRBV7-9
cdr3_length: 12
clone_size: few
j_call: TRBJ1-2
cdr3_nt: TGTGCCAGCAGCTCCATCACCTATGGCTACACCTTC
cdr3_aa: CASSSITYGYTF

d_call: .
v_call: TRBV5-6
cdr3_length: 13
clone_size: few
j_call: TRBJ1-1
cdr3_nt: TGTGCCAGCGGCACGAGGGAATCGGGTGAAGCTTTCTTT
cdr3_aa: CASGTRESGEAFF

d_call: TRBD2
v_call: TRBV3-1
cdr3_length: 16
clone_size: .
j_call: TRBJ2-1
cdr3_nt: TGTGCCAGCAGCCACCGACTAGCGGGCCAGGGGGAAGAGCAGTTCTTC
cdr3_aa: CASSHRLAGQGEEQFF

d_call: .
v_call: TRBV3-1
cdr3_length: 17
clone_size: .
j_call: TRBJ2-6
cdr3_nt: TGTGCCAGCAGCCAAGGGACATCCTTCTCTGGGGCCAACGTCCTGACTTTC
cdr3_aa: CASSQGTSFSGANVLTF

d_call: TRBD1
v_call: TRBV9
cdr3_length: 15
clone_size: many
j_call: TRBJ1-5
cdr3_nt: TGTGCCAGCAGCGAGACAGGGGGCGGCAATCAGCCCCAGCATTTT
cdr3_aa: CASSETGGGNQPQHF

d_call: TRBD1
v_call: TRBV12-3/TRBV12-4
cdr3_length: 16
clone_size: .
j_call: TRBJ2-3
cdr3_nt: TGTGCCAGCAGTCCGGCGTCCGGGACAGGGCTTGGTACGCAGTATTTT
cdr3_aa: CASSPASGTGLGTQYF

d_call: .
v_call: TRBV5-1
cdr3_length: 17
clone_size: few
j_call: TRBJ1-1
cdr3_nt: TGCGCCAGCAGCTTGGGGGTCTCGGCAGGGATGAACACTGAAGCTTTCTTT
cdr3_aa: CASSLGVSAGMNTEAFF

d_call: .
v_call: TRBV7-9
cdr3_length: 16
clone_size: few
j_call: TRBJ2-4
cdr3_nt: TGTGCCAGCAGCTTATACCTCAACGGGGGCAAAAACATTCAGTACTTC
cdr3_aa: CASSLYLNGGKNIQYF

d_call: TRBD1
v_call: TRBV11-2
cdr3_length: 17
clone_size: few
j_call: TRBJ2-2
cdr3_nt: TGTGCCAGCAGCGTTACTAAGACAGGGTATAACACCGGGGAGCTGTTTTTT
cdr3_aa: CASSVTKTGYNTGELFF

d_call: TRBD2
v_call: TRBV7-2
cdr3_length: 15
clone_size: few
j_call: TRBJ2-4
cdr3_nt: TGTGCCAGCAGCTTAGGGGTCGGGGGGAAAAACATTCAGTACTTC
cdr3_aa: CASSLGVGGKNIQYF

d_call: TRBD2
v_call: TRBV20-1
cdr3_length: 14
clone_size: .
j_call: TRBJ2-5
cdr3_nt: TGCAGTGCTGACGGACTAGCGGGTCGAGAGACCCAGTACTTC
cdr3_aa: CSADGLAGRETQYF

d_call: TRBD1
v_call: TRBV28
cdr3_length: 16
clone_size: few
j_call: TRBJ2-1
cdr3_nt: TGTGCCAGCAGGGGGAGGACAGGGGATTCTGGGAATGAGCAGTTCTTC
cdr3_aa: CASRGRTGDSGNEQFF

d_call: TRBD2
v_call: TRBV15
cdr3_length: 15
clone_size: few
j_call: TRBJ2-3
cdr3_nt: TGTGCCACCAGCAGTGGGGGACTAGCCGCGGATACGCAGTATTTT
cdr3_aa: CATSSGGLAADTQYF

d_call: TRBD2
v_call: TRBV20-1
cdr3_length: 11
clone_size: .
j_call: TRBJ2-7
cdr3_nt: TGCAGCTGTAGCGGGATCGACGAGCAGTACTTC
cdr3_aa: CSCSGIDEQYF

d_call: TRBD1
v_call: TRBV7-2
cdr3_length: 16
clone_size: .
j_call: TRBJ2-7
cdr3_nt: TGTGCCAGCAGCTTACGGGGACAGGCAAAGGGCTACGAGCAGTACTTC
cdr3_aa: CASSLRGQAKGYEQYF

d_call: .
v_call: TRBV4-1
cdr3_length: 14
clone_size: few
j_call: TRBJ2-2
cdr3_nt: TGCGCCAGCAGCCAAGTTACTGGGCCCGGGGAGCTGTTTTTT
cdr3_aa: CASSQVTGPGELFF

d_call: .
v_call: TRBV11-2
cdr3_length: 13
clone_size: many
j_call: TRBJ2-2
cdr3_nt: TGTGCCAGCAGCTCCCGGGACACCGGGGAGCTGTTTTTT
cdr3_aa: CASSSRDTGELFF

d_call: .
v_call: TRBV20-1
cdr3_length: 13
clone_size: many
j_call: TRBJ2-7
cdr3_nt: TGCAGTGCTAGAGACAGTCGCTCCTACGAGCAGTACTTC
cdr3_aa: CSARDSRSYEQYF

d_call: TRBD2
v_call: TRBV6-1
cdr3_length: 14
clone_size: few
j_call: TRBJ2-5
cdr3_nt: TGTGCCAGCAGACGAGCGGGGGGGAAAGAGACCCAGTACTTC
cdr3_aa: CASRRAGGKETQYF

d_call: .
v_call: TRBV21-1
cdr3_length: 19
clone_size: many
j_call: TRBJ2-1
cdr3_nt: TGTGCCAGCAGCAAAGGAGTTATTCCCGTTAGAGGGTTCTACAATGAGCAGTTCTTC
cdr3_aa: CASSKGVIPVRGFYNEQFF

d_call: .
v_call: TRBV2
cdr3_length: 13
clone_size: many
j_call: TRBJ1-1
cdr3_nt: TGTGCCAGGAGCAGTGGAGAGAACACTGAAGCTTTCTTT
cdr3_aa: CARSSGENTEAFF

d_call: .
v_call: TRBV14
cdr3_length: 13
clone_size: .
j_call: TRBJ2-1
cdr3_nt: TGTGCCAGCAGTCCAGCGCTCTACAATGAGCAGTTCTTC
cdr3_aa: CASSPALYNEQFF

d_call: .
v_call: TRBV28
cdr3_length: 18
clone_size: few
j_call: TRBJ2-3
cdr3_nt: TGTGCCAGCAGTTTTTTGCTAGGGCTAGCGCTAAGCACAGATACGCAGTATTTT
cdr3_aa: CASSFLLGLALSTDTQYF